This T cell receptor beta chain appears in the sequencing data of a study of breast tumors, draining lymph nodes, adjacent tissues. The CDR3 is 14 residues long. Per germline, CDR1 SGHDN and CDR2 FVKESK. The V gene end was trimmed by 5 bases and the J gene end by 11 bases; junction bases not matched to a gene: 14. TCRdb processed the multiplex PCR reads anew with MiXCR; each CDR3 protein has one entry. The table lists about 140,000 distinct CDR3 sequences, less than 35% of them singletons. Breast cancer patients provided tissue from their axillary draining lymph nodes. Sequencing input: axillary lymph node tissue. J is TRBJ1-1 and V is TRBV14, with 7 bases matching TRBD1. The sequence was obtained from a female donor with breast cancer. Some clones in this sample may be carry-over from other donors' samples. CDR3 DNA sequence: TGTGCCAGCAGCATTTATAGACAGGGATCGGGGGCTTTCTTT. Translated: CASSIYRQGSGAFF.